Following are 6 T cell receptor beta chains from one sample sequenced in a study of T-cell memory formation after mild COVID-19. TCRdb re-called the 5' RACE reads through MiXCR, storing one row per CDR3 protein. The table includes just over 60,000 distinct CDR3 sequences, around 10% detected once. The source material was PBMCs or a T cell subset sorted from them (not recorded which). The source of these receptors is a man aged 18 to 30 who had mild COVID-19 (a few samples of this study predate the infection). Cell type and time point are not known.

This clonotype has a count of ten or more. This chain uses TRBV5-1 with TRBJ2-4, with TRBD2 matching 9 bases. From germline, CDR1 is SGHRS and CDR2 YFSETQ. This CDR3 contains 18 residues. The V gene end was trimmed by 2 bases and the J gene end by 7 bases; junction bases not matched to a gene: 16. CDR3 nucleotides: TGCGCCAGCAGCTTCTCCCCACCAGCGGGGGGACAAAGGAACATTCAGTACTTC. This gives the protein CASSFSPPAGGQRNIQYF.

This clonotype was seen a handful of times. The rearrangement links TRBV12-3 or TRBV12-4 to TRBJ2-1, with 7 nucleotides matching TRBD2. J was trimmed by 10 bases and V by 3 bases; bases with no gene match: 3. This CDR3 has 12 amino acids. CDR3 sequence reads: CASSLNGGEQFF. The CDR3 nucleotides are TGTGCCAGCAGTTTGAACGGGGGGGAGCAGTTCTTC.

V gene TRBV6-6 combines with J gene TRBJ2-1; no definite D call. Germline loops: CDR1 MNHNY, CDR2 SVGAGI (reference sequence). The CDR3 runs 11 residues. V was cut by 2 bases and J by 10 bases, with 6 bases left in between. In DNA form, the CDR3 reads TGTGCCAGCAGTTACGACCCCGAGCAGTTCTTC. This sequence encodes CASSYDPEQFF.

The sample holds a few counts of this clonotype. This chain links TRBV3-1 with TRBJ2-1; D is uncertain. This CDR3 region has 15 residues. The ends were cut back, 2 bases at V and 3 bases at J, with 11 bases in the middle. Per the germline V gene, CDR1 is LGHDT and CDR2 is YNNKEL (reference sequence). CDR3 residues: CASSQPLDGYNEQFF. CDR3 sequence (DNA): TGTGCCAGCAGCCAACCCCTAGACGGCTACAATGAGCAGTTCTTC.

This clonotype was detected a few times. The rearrangement links TRBV7-2 to TRBJ2-5, with 8 nucleotides matching TRBD1. After removal of 4 bases from V and 0 bases from J, the junction contained 7 bases not matched to a gene. Germline V gives CDR1 SGHTA, CDR2 FQGNSA. CDR3 size: 16 residues. The CDR3 sequence: CASSSHGTGNQETQYF. DNA of the CDR3: TGTGCCAGCAGCTCACACGGGACAGGAAACCAAGAGACCCAGTACTTC.

This clonotype was counted many times. J is TRBJ2-7 and V is TRBV5-6; no definite D call. This CDR3 is 13 amino acids long. Germline CDR1 and CDR2: SGHDT and YYEEEE. The V gene lost 2 bases and the J gene lost 0 bases, with 6 bases spanning the gap. The CDR3 sequence: CASSLVVSYEQYF. CDR3 DNA sequence: TGTGCCAGCAGCTTAGTCGTCTCCTACGAGCAGTACTTC.